This T cell receptor (beta chain) was sequenced in a study of shared clonotypes between healthy human individuals. The CDR3 covers 15 residues. V lost 2 bases to trimming and J lost 2 bases, with 12 bases between them. Germline V gene data show CDR1 as SEHNR and CDR2 as FQNEAQ (reference sequence). Naive CD8 isolation took CD45RO-negative cells positively selected for CCR7 and excluded terminally differentiated effector memory CD45RA+ cells. Only in-frame clones appear in the TCRdb table, and some are missing; sequencing was by immunoSEQ multiplex PCR. The profile shows about 2.1 million clones, around 93% of them singletons.

The sample consisted of naive CD8+ T cells from PBMCs. This TCR was sampled from a man between 18 and 35 years old in good health. Some clones in this sample may be carry-over from other donors' samples. The chain combines TRBV7-9 with TRBJ1-2, with a weak D call TRBD1 (6 bases). CDR3 protein: CASSLLGAENYGYTF. CDR3 DNA: TGTGCCAGCAGCTTATTGGGGGCTGAGAACTATGGCTACACCTTC.